The 21 T cell receptor beta chains reported below all come from one sample, sequenced in a study of CD8 T cells in Susac syndrome. Random hexamers primed reverse transcription of about 0.5 to 1 ug RNA. TCRdb fed the immunoSEQ multiplex PCR reads into MiXCR, producing one record per CDR3 protein. The table records some 58,000 distinct CDR3 sequences, roughly 94% of them present only once. The source material was CD8+ T cells from PBMCs. The receptors derive from a human donor with Susac syndrome.

The chain recombines TRBV20-1 with TRBJ1-4; unclear D gene. V dropped 0 bases and J dropped 4 bases, with 6 bases sitting between them. CDR3 length: 13 amino acids. Germline CDR1 and CDR2: DFQATT and SNEGSKA (reference sequence). DNA of the CDR3: TGCAGTGCTAGAGATGAAATTAATGAAAAACTGTTTTTT. It yields the protein CSARDEINEKLFF.

The V and J genes are TRBV6-5 and TRBJ2-1; TRBD2 matches 7 bases. Trimming took 2 bases from V and 5 from J; bases not matched to a gene: 9. The germline CDR1 and CDR2 sequences are MNHEY and SVGAGI. This CDR3 region has 16 residues. This chain's CDR3 is CASSYNERGAHNEQFF. The CDR3 nucleotides read TGTGCCAGCAGTTACAACGAGCGGGGAGCCCACAATGAGCAGTTCTTC.

The chain is built from TRBV6-5 and TRBJ1-6, with TRBD1 identical over 10 bases. The CDR3 runs to 14 residues. J gave up 10 bases and V 2 bases, and 2 bases lay outside the gene matches. CDR1 is MNHEY, CDR2 SVGAGI, per germline. CDR3 amino acids: CASSYGTGDSPLHF. The CDR3 nucleotides read TGTGCCAGCAGTTACGGGACAGGGGACTCACCCCTCCACTTT.

The chain has TRBV6-5 and TRBJ1-4; weak D call: TRBD1 (5 bases). Trimming removed 4 bases at V and 8 bases at J, with 14 bases between. Germline V gene data show CDR1 as MNHEY and CDR2 as SVGAGI. This CDR3 region has 14 residues. This CDR3 is CASSFRQGVEKLFF. The DNA of the CDR3 is TGTGCCAGCAGTTTTCGGCAGGGAGTAGAAAAACTGTTTTTT.

The J gene is TRBJ2-5, the V gene TRBV2; 7 bases align to TRBD1. V lost 8 bases, J lost 9 bases, and 18 bases stayed unmatched. The germline V gene encodes CDR1 SNHLY and CDR2 FYNNEI. The CDR3 has 15 amino acids. Written as DNA, the CDR3 is TGTGCCAGCCATCTCCGGGACAGACACCGAATAGCCCAGTACTTC. Translated: CASHLRDRHRIAQYF.

The chain uses TRBV25-1 and TRBJ2-7; 7 bases line up with TRBD1. This CDR3 contains 13 residues. The germline V gene has CDR1 MGHDK and CDR2 SYGVNS. V shed 7 bases and J 3 bases; nucleotides not matched to a gene: 6. The DNA for the CDR3 is TGTGCCAGCACGAAGACAGGGAACTACGAGCAGTACTTC. Encoded protein: CASTKTGNYEQYF.

This clonotype appeared a single time. The chain links TRBV5-4 to TRBJ1-1; no clear D gene. With 4 bases removed from V and 3 bases from J, the gap between germline ends came to 10 bases. Germline CDR1 and CDR2: SGHNT and YYREEE (reference sequence). This CDR3 has 13 residues. For the CDR3, the DNA is TGTGCCAGCAGCCGACTGGCTGACACTGAAGCTTTCTTT. Translation gives CASSRLADTEAFF.

This sequence joins TRBV18 and TRBJ2-5; D possibly uses TRBD1 or TRBD2 (6 bases each). Per germline, CDR1 KGHSH and CDR2 LQKENI. This CDR3 comprises 15 residues. V was clipped by 8 bases and J by 0 bases, with 16 bases between them. The CDR3 bases are TGTGCCAGCACGTCGTGGGGGGCCGACCAAGAGACCCAGTACTTC. This codes for CASTSWGADQETQYF.

This rearrangement joins TRBV20-1 to TRBJ1-6, with TRBD1 matching over 7 bases. The CDR3 has 13 residues. Germline V CDR1 and CDR2: DFQATT, SNEGSKA (reference sequence). V lost 2 bases and J lost 7; bases outside the gene matches: 2. The CDR3 loop reads CSARTGENSPLHF. The CDR3 nucleotides are TGCAGTGCTAGAACAGGGGAAAATTCACCCCTCCACTTT.

The genes are TRBV5-1 and TRBJ2-3; possible D gene TRBD2, 6 bases. Trimming stripped 3 bases from V and 0 bases from J, with 14 bases between. Germline CDR1 and CDR2: SGHRS and YFSETQ. The CDR3 totals 16 residues. The CDR3 loop is CASSSGLLQSTDTQYF. The CDR3 region has the DNA TGCGCCAGCAGCTCAGGACTACTTCAGAGCACAGATACGCAGTATTTT. Full variable domain (remainder filled in from reference TRBV5-1 and TRBJ2-3): KAGVTQTPRYLIKTRGQQVTLSCSPISGHRSVSWYQQTPGQGLQFLFEYFSETQRNKGNFPGRFSGRQFSNSRSEMNVSTLELGDSALYLCASSSGLLQSTDTQYFGPGTRLTVL.

Here the CDR3 reads CASSRGQGYHGFF. The DNA for the CDR3 is TGTGCCAGCTCACGGGGACAGGGGTATCATGGTTTCTTT. The gene calls are TRBV7-9 and TRBJ1-1; 10 positions match TRBD1. The CDR3 consists of 13 residues. V shed 8 bases, J shed 13 bases, and the junction held 13 bases outside the gene matches. Germline V lookup: CDR1 SEHNR, CDR2 FQNEAQ (reference sequence). Based on the CDR3 plus reference TRBV7-9 and TRBJ1-1, the full variable domain is DTGVSQNPRHKITKRGQNVTFRCDPISEHNRLYWYRQTLGQGPEFLTYFQNEAQLEKSRLLSDRFSAERPKGSFSTLEIQRTEQGDSAMYLCASSRGQGYHGFFGQGTRLTVV.

The chain is built from TRBV29-1 and TRBJ2-5; TRBD1 is a possible D gene (6 bases). Between the trimmed V and J ends, which lost 1 base and 2 bases, there was a span of 20 bases. Germline V CDR1 and CDR2: SQVTM, ANQGSEA. The CDR3 sequence is 17 residues long. CDR3 sequence: CSVEGARRGTNQETQYF. CDR3 in DNA: TGCAGCGTTGAAGGGGCCCGACGAGGGACAAATCAAGAGACCCAGTACTTC.

The chain uses TRBV29-1 and TRBJ1-3; unclear D gene. Germline-derived CDR1 and CDR2 are SQVTM and ANQGSEA. This CDR3 spans 14 amino acids. The V end was cut by 3 bases, the J end by 3 bases, with 12 bases between. CDR3 in DNA: TGCAGCGTTGACGCGGGGTATGATGGAAACACCATATATTTT. Its protein product is CSVDAGYDGNTIYF.

This clonotype occurred a few times. One end of the junction fails to match germline, which may point to a read error. The chain combines TRBV7-6 with TRBJ2-1; the match to TRBD2 covers 15 bases. Per the germline V gene, CDR1 is SGHVS and CDR2 is FNYEAQ. CDR3 size: 14 residues. CDR3 coding DNA: TGTGCCAGCAGCTTAGGCGGACTAGCGGGGGGGCCCATCTTC. It translates to CASSLGGLAGGPIF. The full variable domain, with the rest looked up from reference TRBV7-6 and TRBJ2-1, is GAGVSQSPRYKVTKRGQDVALRCDPISGHVSLYWYRQALGQGPEFLTYFNYEAQQDKSGLPNDRFSAERPEGSISTLTIQRTEQRDSAMYRCASSLGGLAGGPIFGPGTRLTVL.

This rearrangement joins TRBV3-1 to TRBJ2-5, with D perhaps given as TRBD1 or TRBD2 (6 bases each). Germline lookup yields CDR1 LGHDT and CDR2 YNNKEL (reference sequence). The V and J ends lost 3 bases and 2 bases respectively, with 19 bases between them. This CDR3 is 17 amino acids long. CDR3 sequence: CASSHPKRTGRQETQYF. CDR3 DNA: TGTGCCAGCAGCCATCCTAAACGAACAGGGAGGCAAGAGACCCAGTACTTC.

This chain joins TRBV3-1 and TRBJ2-7, with D perhaps matching TRBD2 (6 bases). Trimming cost V 3 bases and J 6 bases, with 15 bases left between them. The germline gives CDR1 LGHDT, CDR2 YNNKEL (reference sequence). The CDR3 covers 14 residues. The DNA of the CDR3 is TGTGCCAGCAGCCATGACCGGGACTTGGGCGAGCAGTACTTC. Its translation: CASSHDRDLGEQYF.

This chain joins TRBV11-2 and TRBJ2-5; a weak D match, TRBD1 (6 bases). The CDR3 has 12 amino acids. Germline V gene lookup returns CDR1 SGHAT and CDR2 FQNNGV. Trimming took 1 base from V and 12 from J, leaving 12 bases between them. The CDR3 loop is CASSLVTGQKYF. DNA of the CDR3: TGTGCCAGCAGCTTAGTGACTGGACAGAAGTACTTC.

The rearrangement links TRBV7-9 to TRBJ2-3; 7 nucleotides line up with TRBD2. Germline V gene lookup returns CDR1 SEHNR and CDR2 FQNEAQ (reference sequence). J gave up 1 base and V 2 bases, and 6 bases lay outside the gene matches. The CDR3 spans 16 residues. CDR3 sequence reads: CASSLLSSGGTDTQYF. The DNA of the CDR3 is TGTGCCAGCAGCTTATTGTCCAGCGGGGGCACAGATACGCAGTATTTT.

The chain recombines TRBV12-5 with TRBJ2-7; D is uncertain. The CDR3 is 12 residues long. Deletions cut 3 bases from V and 4 bases from J, with 7 bases between. The germline V gene encodes CDR1 LGHNT and CDR2 FRNRAP. CDR3: CASGLQSYEQYF. CDR3 coding DNA: TGTGCTAGTGGTTTACAGTCATACGAGCAGTACTTC.

V gene TRBV4-2 combines with J gene TRBJ2-1; 7 nucleotides line up with TRBD2. V dropped 3 bases and J dropped 9; count of bases not matched to a gene: 8. This CDR3 has 14 amino acids. Germline CDR1 LGHNA, CDR2 YNFKEQ. The CDR3 reads CASSQGLAVAEQFF. The DNA of the CDR3 is TGTGCCAGCAGCCAGGGGCTAGCGGTGGCTGAGCAGTTCTTC.

The genes are TRBV11-2 and TRBJ1-1; a possible D gene is TRBD1 (6 bases). The CDR3 runs to 15 residues. V dropped 3 bases and J dropped 2 bases, with 13 bases sitting between them. CDR1 is SGHAT, CDR2 FQNNGV, per germline. The chain's CDR3 is CASSLGQYVNTEAFF. The CDR3 nucleotides are TGTGCCAGCAGCTTGGGACAATACGTTAACACTGAAGCTTTCTTT.